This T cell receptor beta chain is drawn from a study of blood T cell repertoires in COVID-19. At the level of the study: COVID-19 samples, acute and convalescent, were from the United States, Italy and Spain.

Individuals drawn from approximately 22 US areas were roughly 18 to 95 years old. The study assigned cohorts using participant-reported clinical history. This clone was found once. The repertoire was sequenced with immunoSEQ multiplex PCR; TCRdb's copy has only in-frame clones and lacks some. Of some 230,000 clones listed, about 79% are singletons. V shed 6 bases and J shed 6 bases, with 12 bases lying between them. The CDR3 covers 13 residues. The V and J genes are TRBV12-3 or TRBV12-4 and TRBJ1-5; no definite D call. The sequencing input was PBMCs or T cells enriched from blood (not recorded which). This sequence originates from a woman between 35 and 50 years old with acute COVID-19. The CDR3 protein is CASSRSASQPQHF. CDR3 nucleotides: TGTGCCAGCAGCCGCAGCGCCAGTCAGCCCCAGCATTTT.